This T cell receptor (beta chain) was recovered during a study of Ad26.COV2.S vaccination and SARS-CoV-2 variants. About the study: Intramuscular Ad26.COV2.S at 5x10^10 or 1x10^11 viral particles.

TCRdb's copy holds only in-frame clones and misses some; the assay was immunoSEQ multiplex PCR. The sample includes a few hundred thousand clones, roughly 85% of them seen just once. Study-level points and caveats: Vaccinated individuals (as opposed to placebo recipients) had higher spike-specific TCR breadth.

Germline CDR1 and CDR2: MGHDK and SYGVNS. This CDR3 spans 14 amino acids. Unmatched junction bases numbered 6, after V lost 4 bases and J lost 7 bases. A remark on this clone: Antigen: not known.

The treatment denotes: around 19 received Ad26.COV2.S at low or high dose, single or two shots; 5 received placebo; per-sample allocation not given. At day 63 after the first vaccine or placebo injection, samples were drawn. Adults aged 18-55 years in Boston included the donor. Built on an Ad26 vector, the vaccine expressed Wuhan-strain SARS-CoV-2 spike. This clonotype originated in a person between 18 and 59 years old who received the Ad26.COV2.S COVID-19 vaccine or a placebo. The J gene is TRBJ2-4, the V gene TRBV25-1; 8 positions match TRBD2. Material: peripheral blood, obtained in a trial of Ad26.COV2.S vaccine versus placebo. The CDR3 here is CASSARGGQNIQYF. The CDR3 region has the DNA TGTGCCAGCAGTGCCCGCGGGGGGCAGAACATTCAGTACTTC.